This T cell receptor beta chain was identified in a study of stem cell transplantation in POMP-related autoinflammatory disease. The V end was cut by 6 bases, the J end by 0 bases, with 6 bases between. Germline V gives CDR1 MDHEN, CDR2 SYDVKM. There are 13 residues in the CDR3. Repertoires were generated with immunoSEQ multiplex PCR, while TCRdb's copy carries only in-frame clones and drops some. The sample consists of some 69,000 clones, roughly 93% of them appearing once. Sequencing was performed on CD4+ T cells from PBMCs, taken after stem cell transplantation. This clonotype was obtained from a human patient with POMP-related autoinflammation and immune dysregulation (PRAID). Some T cells may be supplied by the graft donor. The chain carries TRBV28 and TRBJ2-4; D unresolved. Written as DNA, the CDR3 is TGTGCCAGCAGCCTCATAGCCAAAAACATTCAGTACTTC. Its translation: CASSLIAKNIQYF. Full variable domain (outside the CDR3, taken from reference TRBV28 and TRBJ2-4): DVKVTQSSRYLVKRTGEKVFLECVQDMDHENMFWYRQDPGLGLRLIYFSYDVKMKEKGDIPEGYSVSREKKERFSLILESASTNQTSMYLCASSLIAKNIQYFGAGTRLSVL.